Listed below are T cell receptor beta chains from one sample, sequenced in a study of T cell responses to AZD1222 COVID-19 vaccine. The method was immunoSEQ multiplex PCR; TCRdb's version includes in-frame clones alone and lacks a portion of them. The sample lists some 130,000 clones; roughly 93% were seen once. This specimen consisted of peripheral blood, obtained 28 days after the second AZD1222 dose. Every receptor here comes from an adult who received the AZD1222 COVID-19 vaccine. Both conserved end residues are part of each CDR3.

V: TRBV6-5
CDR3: CASSYSRQNTEAFF

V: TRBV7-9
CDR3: CASSFRTSGGTETQYF

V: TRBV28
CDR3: CASSYNGPGYNEKLFF

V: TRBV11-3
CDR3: CASPDREGVQPQHF

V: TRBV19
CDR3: CASGTGPYEQYF

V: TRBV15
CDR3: CATSRDTGREPQHF

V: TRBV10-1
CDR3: CASSDGDPLYGYTF

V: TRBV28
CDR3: CASSYRGGLPLHF

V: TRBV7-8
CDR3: CASKNRGGSYEQYF

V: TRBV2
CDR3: CASSEAGAHRNYGYTF

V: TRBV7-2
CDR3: CASSLGTGGNTEAFF

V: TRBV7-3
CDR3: CASSLETDRVGYGYTF

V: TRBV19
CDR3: CASSQYGGTEAFF

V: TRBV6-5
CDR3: CASSRDRVNSPLHF

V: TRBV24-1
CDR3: CATGPTSGNTDTQYF

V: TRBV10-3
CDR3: CAITGSTDTQYF

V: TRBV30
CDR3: CAWSENYYGYTF

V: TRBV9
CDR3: CASSVGDSTEQYF

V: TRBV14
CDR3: CASSQDNSWHEAFF

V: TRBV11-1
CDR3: CASSLVAGSVNEQFF

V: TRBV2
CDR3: CASNQQYQDYGYTF

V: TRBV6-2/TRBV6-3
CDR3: CASSPRRSPVAFF

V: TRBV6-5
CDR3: CASRDSNQPQHF

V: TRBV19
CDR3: CASSLQGAPNTDTQYF